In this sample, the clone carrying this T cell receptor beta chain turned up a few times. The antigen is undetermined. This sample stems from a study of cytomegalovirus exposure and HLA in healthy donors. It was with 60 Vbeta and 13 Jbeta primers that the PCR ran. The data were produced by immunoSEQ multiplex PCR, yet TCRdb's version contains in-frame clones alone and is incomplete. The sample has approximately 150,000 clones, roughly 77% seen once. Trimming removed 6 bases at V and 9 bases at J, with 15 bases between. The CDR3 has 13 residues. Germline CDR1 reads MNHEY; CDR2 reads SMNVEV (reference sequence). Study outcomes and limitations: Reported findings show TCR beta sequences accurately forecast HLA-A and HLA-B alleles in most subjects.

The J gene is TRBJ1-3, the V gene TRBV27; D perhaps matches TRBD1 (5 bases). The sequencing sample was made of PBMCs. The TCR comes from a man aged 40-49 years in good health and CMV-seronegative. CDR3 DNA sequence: TGTGCCAGCAGGCTATCGCAGGGTAGCACCATATATTTT. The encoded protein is CASRLSQGSTIYF.